The 17 T cell receptor beta chains below come from one sample, sequenced in a study of cytomegalovirus exposure and HLA in healthy donors (dated by TCRdb to the late 2010s). Library method: the immunoSEQ multiplex PCR assay. A mixture of 60 forward primers for TCR Vbeta segments and 13 reverse primers for TCR Jbeta segments was used in the multiplex PCR. As stored in TCRdb, this immuneACCESS dataset retains in-frame rearrangements with V and J assigned. A fraction of the clones does not appear; measured against another copy, unresolved V genes explain less than half of the discrepancy, and the remainder lacks a known reason. The table for this sample lists 200,000 to 250,000 clones; 75% to 85% of them were counted only once. Approximately 1.4% of the sample is taken by the ten largest. The sequencing sample was made of PBMCs. Receptors originate from a girl aged 5 to 17 in good health and CMV-seronegative.

The chain employs TRBV19 and TRBJ1-5, with TRBD1 matching 8 bases. Germline-derived CDR1 and CDR2 are LNHDA and SQIVND (reference sequence). The CDR3 runs 16 residues. J was trimmed by 2 bases and V by 4 bases; bases with no gene match: 7. The CDR3 bases are TGTGCCAGTAGTAAAACGCCGGGACAGGGCAATCAGCCCCAGCATTTT. It yields the protein CASSKTPGQGNQPQHF.

The V call is TRBV5-6, the J call TRBJ2-5; D unclear. CDR1 and CDR2 (germline): SGHDT, YYEEEE. The CDR3 extends over 13 amino acids. V lost 5 bases to trimming and J lost 4 bases, with 12 bases between them. The DNA of the CDR3 is TGTGCCAGCAGTTTAGCCCCGGGAGAGACCCAGTACTTC. Protein: CASSLAPGETQYF.

V usage is TRBV6-5 and J usage is TRBJ2-2, with TRBD1 as a possible D gene (5 bases). Between the trimmed V and J ends, which lost 2 bases and 5 bases, there was a span of 9 bases. This CDR3 spans 14 amino acids. Germline CDR1 reads MNHEY; CDR2 reads SVGAGI. CDR3 protein: CASSYTPGTGELFF. CDR3 nucleotides: TGTGCCAGCAGTTACACTCCAGGGACCGGGGAGCTGTTTTTT.

The chain couples TRBV7-2 to TRBJ2-4; 10 bases map to TRBD2. Germline V gene sequence: CDR1 SGHTA, CDR2 FQGNSA. The CDR3 loop spans 15 amino acids. The ends lost 5 bases at V and 5 bases at J; junction bases unmatched: 6. The CDR3 nucleotides are TGTGCCAGCAGCCCCCAGCGGGGGGGACAAAACATTCAGTACTTC. This codes for CASSPQRGGQNIQYF.

The V and J genes are TRBV28 and TRBJ1-4; tentatively, D is TRBD1 (6 bases). The CDR3 has 14 amino acids. Germline CDR1 MDHEN, CDR2 SYDVKM. Trimming took off 5 bases at V and 4 bases at J, with 11 bases between the two ends. CDR3 amino acids: CASSPGDLNEKLFF. CDR3 nucleotides: TGTGCCAGCAGTCCAGGGGACCTTAATGAAAAACTGTTTTTT.

The CDR3 sequence is CASSQDQGNDWETQYF. The CDR3 DNA reads as TGCGCCAGCAGCCAAGATCAGGGGAATGATTGGGAGACCCAGTACTTC. This chain connects TRBV4-3 to TRBJ2-5, with D possibly matching TRBD1 (6 bases). CDR1 and CDR2 from the germline V gene are LGHNA and YSLEER. The ends were cut back, 0 bases at V and 5 bases at J, with 16 bases in the middle. This CDR3 contains 16 residues.

This clone was observed once. The chain is built from TRBV5-4 and TRBJ2-7; TRBD2 is a possible D gene (6 bases). The CDR3 consists of 12 residues. CDR1 is SGHNT and CDR2 is YYREEE in the germline V gene (reference sequence). The V end was cut by 1 base, the J end by 7 bases, with 9 bases between. In DNA, the CDR3 is TGTGCCAGCAGCTTGTCGGCGGGGGAGCAGTACTTC. As protein: CASSLSAGEQYF.

This chain joins TRBV28 and TRBJ1-1; the D gene is possibly TRBD1 (5 bases). This CDR3 comprises 13 residues. Germline CDR1 is MDHEN and CDR2 is SYDVKM. With 6 bases removed from V and 5 bases from J, the gap between germline ends came to 13 bases. CDR3 DNA sequence: TGTGCCAGCAGAATAGGGGCCGGGACTGAAGCTTTCTTT. Amino acids: CASRIGAGTEAFF.

This chain connects TRBV2 to TRBJ2-3; 12 bases agree with TRBD2. CDR1 and CDR2 (germline): SNHLY, FYNNEI. The CDR3 is 17 amino acids. The ends lost 11 bases at V and 6 bases at J; junction bases unmatched: 18. As DNA, the CDR3 is TGTGCCGGAGCTTTGACTAGCGGGGGCTCCCGTGCGGATACGCAGTATTTT. It yields the protein CAGALTSGGSRADTQYF. Based on the CDR3 plus reference TRBV2 and TRBJ2-3, the full variable domain is EPEVTQTPSHQVTQMGQEVILRCVPISNHLYFYWYRQILGQKVEFLVSFYNNEISEKSEIFDDQFSVERPDGSNFTLKIRSTKLEDSAMYFCAGALTSGGSRADTQYFGPGTRLTVL.

The CDR3 DNA is TGTGCCAGCAAACCCGGGTCGACGGCGACCCAGTACTTC. It specifies CASKPGSTATQYF. This chain links TRBV2 with TRBJ2-5; D ambiguous. CDR3 size: 13 residues. The V gene lost 7 bases and the J gene lost 7 bases, with 16 bases spanning the gap. Germline values: CDR1 SNHLY, CDR2 FYNNEI.

The chain links TRBV9 to TRBJ1-1, with TRBD1 matching 12 bases. After removal of 3 bases from V and 10 bases from J, the junction contained 1 base not matched to a gene. CDR1 and CDR2 from the germline V gene are SGDLS and YYNGEE. There are 12 residues in the CDR3. The CDR3 bases are TGTGCCAGCAGCGGGGGACAGGGGGCAGCTTTCTTT. This codes for CASSGGQGAAFF.

The chain is built from TRBV19 and TRBJ2-7; D is perhaps TRBD1 (5 bases). This CDR3 spans 14 amino acids. Germline V lookup: CDR1 LNHDA, CDR2 SQIVND (reference sequence). V was pared by 4 bases and J by 3 bases, with 13 bases between. CDR3 sequence: CASSTLTGYYEQYF. CDR3 in DNA: TGTGCCAGTAGTACCCTCACAGGATACTACGAGCAGTACTTC.

The chain couples TRBV27 to TRBJ1-2; 9 nucleotides agree with TRBD1. In germline, CDR1 is MNHEY, CDR2 SMNVEV (reference sequence). J was trimmed by 8 bases and V by 6 bases; bases with no gene match: 13. The CDR3 runs to 15 residues. The CDR3 DNA sequence: TGTGCCAGCAGGCCACCGGGACAGGGATCGCGCGGCTACACCTTC. It encodes CASRPPGQGSRGYTF.

The chain recombines TRBV2 with TRBJ2-3, with 9 bases that match TRBD2. CDR1 and CDR2 (germline): SNHLY, FYNNEI. The CDR3 consists of 15 residues. V gave up 6 bases and J gave up 5 bases; unmatched junction bases: 9. The CDR3 loop reads CASRIAGVNRDTQYF. The CDR3 coding sequence is TGTGCCAGCAGAATAGCGGGAGTTAACAGAGATACGCAGTATTTT.

In its sample, this clone was seen many times. The gene calls are TRBV6-1 and TRBJ1-1; maybe TRBD1 (5 bases). Germline assignment: CDR1 MNHNS and CDR2 SASEGT. The CDR3 contains 14 residues. V shed 5 bases and J shed 1 base, with 11 bases lying between them. The CDR3: CASSIGGENTEAFF. CDR3 in DNA: TGTGCCAGCAGTATAGGAGGGGAGAACACTGAAGCTTTCTTT.

This clone turned up a few times. The gene calls are TRBV27 and TRBJ1-4; TRBD1 agrees at 8 bases. The CDR3 is 14 residues long. V shed 6 bases, J shed 7 bases, and the junction held 7 bases outside the gene matches. Germline-derived CDR1 and CDR2 are MNHEY and SMNVEV (reference sequence). CDR3: CASSIQGAGEKLFF. CDR3 coding DNA: TGTGCCAGCAGCATCCAGGGGGCGGGTGAAAAACTGTTTTTT.

This clone was found a few times. This chain joins TRBV29-1 and TRBJ1-4, with 7 bases identical to TRBD1. After removal of 4 bases from V and 12 bases from J, the junction contained 8 bases not matched to a gene. Germline values: CDR1 SQVTM, CDR2 ANQGSEA. The CDR3 is made up of 12 amino acids. CDR3 protein: CSVGFRQGELFF. DNA of the CDR3: TGCAGCGTTGGATTCCGGCAGGGGGAACTGTTTTTT.